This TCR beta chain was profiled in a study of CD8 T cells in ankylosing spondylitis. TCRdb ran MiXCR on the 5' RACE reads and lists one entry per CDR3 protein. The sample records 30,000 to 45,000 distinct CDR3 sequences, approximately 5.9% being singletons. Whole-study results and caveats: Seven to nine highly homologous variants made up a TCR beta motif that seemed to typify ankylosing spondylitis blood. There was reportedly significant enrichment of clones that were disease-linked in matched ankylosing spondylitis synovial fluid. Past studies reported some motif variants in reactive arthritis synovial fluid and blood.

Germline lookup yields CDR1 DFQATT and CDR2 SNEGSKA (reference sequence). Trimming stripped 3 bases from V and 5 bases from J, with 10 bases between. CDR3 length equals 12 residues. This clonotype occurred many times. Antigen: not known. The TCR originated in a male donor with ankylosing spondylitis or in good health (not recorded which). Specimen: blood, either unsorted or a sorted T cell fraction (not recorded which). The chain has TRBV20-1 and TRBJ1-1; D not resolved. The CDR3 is CSASKVVTEAFF. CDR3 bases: TGCAGTGCTAGTAAGGTGGTAACTGAAGCTTTCTTT.